These T cell receptor beta chains were read from a single sample in a study of blood T cell repertoires in COVID-19. TCRdb's copy holds only in-frame clones and misses some; the assay was immunoSEQ multiplex PCR. The table has 30,000 to 35,000 clones, 85% to 90% seen once. The sequenced sample consisted of peripheral blood. The source is a man at least 80 years old with active COVID-19. Each CDR3 is given without its conserved first and last residue.

cdr3_aa v_call
ASKDNPGQGGQPQH TRBV7-2
ASSAACGTSGTPFGDEQY TRBV21-1
ASSYRAFYGYT TRBV6-5
ASSLVRGNEQF TRBV6-5
ASSITGVFNSPLH TRBV19
ASTRPGVNYGYT TRBV6-5
ASSSALTSGRGGANVLT TRBV5-8
ASSGEQGLGQPQH TRBV25-1
ASSHAGTSGVAETQY TRBV14
ASSATTSGRDEQY TRBV6-2/TRBV6-3
ASSYTARDEQF TRBV6-5
ASSRAGFQETQY TRBV7-8
ASSLDRDTGIEQY TRBV5-6
ASSLSSGGYGMNTEAF TRBV18
ASSFSQGAREQY TRBV6-5
ASRDPFASGSWELF TRBV2
ASSLVLAGEGTQY TRBV5-1
ASSPPDYYNEQF TRBV18
ASSYITGGLYNSPLH TRBV28
ASSDARLDSGANVLT TRBV10-1
ASSLSTGTNSNQPQH TRBV28
ASSLDIQRSSGNTIY TRBV11-2
ASSPGLPTYEQY TRBV2
ASSFRETQY TRBV7-2
ASSLRTGYYEQY TRBV28
ASSLVSGSLH TRBV2
ASNPHGNTEAF TRBV19
ATINRGAGGYT TRBV28
ASSQSPEKLF TRBV2
ASSLGTGTSGRARYEQY TRBV7-2
ASKRGANEKLF TRBV2
ASSLSRAGEAF TRBV11-2
ASSEVLNQPQH TRBV19
ASTKAGGPADTQY TRBV28
ASSQGGRVNEQY TRBV3-1/TRBV3-2
ATSDLRTLEQF TRBV24-1
ASSKGGTGVIAGAGKKNIQY TRBV21-1
ASSQASGQATYEQY TRBV4-1
ASSQDSTSGRNEQY TRBV3-1/TRBV3-2
ASSLAQGNLGKTQY TRBV7-2